The next 2 T cell receptor beta chains were all read from a single sample in a study of T cells in Graves' hyperthyroidism and ophthalmopathy. From RNA transcripts, TCR beta CDR3 regions were amplified. First-round RT-PCR of the TCR CDR3 relied on the HTBI primer set. A single record per CDR3 protein comes from TCRdb applying MiXCR to the multiplex PCR reads. This table has some 270,000 distinct CDR3 sequences, about an eighth appearing once. Sequenced: blood. These receptor sequences come from a woman aged 30 to 39 with Graves' hyperthyroidism that later progressed to Graves' ophthalmopathy.

The chain carries TRBV10-3 and TRBJ1-5; unclear D gene. CDR1 and CDR2 (germline): ENHRY, SYGVKD. Trimming cost V 2 bases and J 0 bases, with 11 bases left between them. The CDR3 is 16 amino acids. CDR3 coding DNA: TGTGCCATCAGTGAGGGCCCGGGGAGTAGCAATCAGCCCCAGCATTTT. This gives the protein CAISEGPGSSNQPQHF.

This clonotype was recorded many times. This sequence joins TRBV20-1 and TRBJ1-1, with TRBD1 as a possible D gene (5 bases). CDR1 and CDR2 from the germline V gene are DFQATT and SNEGSKA (reference sequence). This CDR3 is 16 amino acids long. V gave up 5 bases and J gave up 3 bases, with 22 bases separating them. CDR3 in amino acids: CSAHPGGSDLYTEAFF. The CDR3 coding sequence is TGCAGTGCTCACCCTGGGGGGTCGGATTTATACACTGAAGCTTTCTTT.